This TCR beta chain appears in the sequencing data of a study of shared clonotypes between healthy human individuals. Method: immunoSEQ multiplex PCR; TCRdb's copy keeps in-frame clones and lacks some. The sample has 2 million to 3 million clones, 80% to 95% seen once; the top ten hold approximately 0.37%. Germline CDR1 and CDR2: SNHLY and FYNNEI. With 3 bases removed from V and 4 bases from J, the gap between germline ends came to 12 bases. There are 14 residues in the CDR3. This receptor was obtained from a man between 18 and 29 years old in good health. Some clones in this sample may be carry-over from other donors' samples. Sequenced: naive CD4+ T cells from PBMCs. Subset of the sample: CD45RA+ positively selected. The chain recombines TRBV2 with TRBJ2-5, with TRBD1 as a possible D gene (6 bases). The CDR3 DNA follows: TGTGCCAGCAGTGAGGGGGCGCAGGTAGAGACCCAGTACTTC. Its translation: CASSEGAQVETQYF. Variable domain in full (rest from reference TRBV2 and TRBJ2-5): EPEVTQTPSHQVTQMGQEVILRCVPISNHLYFYWYRQILGQKVEFLVSFYNNEISEKSEIFDDQFSVERPDGSNFTLKIRSTKLEDSAMYFCASSEGAQVETQYFGPGTRLLVL.